This T cell receptor (beta chain) was sequenced during a study of shared clonotypes between healthy human individuals. The wider study: Each donor contributed plates that comprised three CD4 naive, three CD4 memory, two CD8 naive and one CD8 memory.

This clone was picked up one time. The CDR3 runs to 19 residues. CDR1 is SGHRS and CDR2 is YFSETQ in the germline V gene. The V segment lost 1 base and the J segment 1 base; nucleotides outside the gene matches: 14. Sequencing was performed with immunoSEQ multiplex PCR; in TCRdb, only in-frame clones are kept and a portion is missing. In the table there are a few million clones, more than 85% of which are singletons. The clonotype was recovered from a man aged 18 to 29 in good health. Some clones in this sample may be carry-over from other donors' samples. Sequencing was performed on naive CD4+ T cells from PBMCs. Subset specified: CD45RA+ positively selected. The chain joins TRBV5-1 to TRBJ2-1, with 7 bases that match TRBD2. The CDR3 coding sequence is TGCGCCAGCAGCTTGAGAGGGGTAGGGAGGGCGGTGTCCTACAATGAGCAGTTCTTC. It codes for CASSLRGVGRAVSYNEQFF.